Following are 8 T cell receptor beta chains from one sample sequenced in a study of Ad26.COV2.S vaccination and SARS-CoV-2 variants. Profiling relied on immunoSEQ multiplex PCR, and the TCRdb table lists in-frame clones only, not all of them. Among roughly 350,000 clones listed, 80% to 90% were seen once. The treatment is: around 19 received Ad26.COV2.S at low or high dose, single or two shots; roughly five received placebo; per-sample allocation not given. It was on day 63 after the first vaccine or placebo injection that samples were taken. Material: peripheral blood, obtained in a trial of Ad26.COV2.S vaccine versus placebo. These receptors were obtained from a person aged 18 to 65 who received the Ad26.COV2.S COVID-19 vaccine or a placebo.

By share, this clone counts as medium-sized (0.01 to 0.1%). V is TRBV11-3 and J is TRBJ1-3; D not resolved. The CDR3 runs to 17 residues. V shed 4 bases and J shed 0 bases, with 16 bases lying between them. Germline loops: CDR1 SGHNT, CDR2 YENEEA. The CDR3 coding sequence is TGTGCCAGCAGCTCACCTGCAGGCGTGAGCTCTGGAAACACCATATATTTT. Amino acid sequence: CASSSPAGVSSGNTIYF. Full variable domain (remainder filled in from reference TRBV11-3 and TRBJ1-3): EAGVVQSPRYKIIEKKQPVAFWCNPISGHNTLYWYLQNLGQGPELLIRYENEEAVDDSQLPKDRFSAERLKGVDSTLKIQPAELGDSAVYLCASSSPAGVSSGNTIYFGEGSWLTVV.

The CDR3 is CASSPGRTNTEAFF. The CDR3 DNA sequence: TGTGCCAGCTCACCGGGGCGGACGAACACTGAAGCTTTCTTT. This rearrangement joins TRBV18 to TRBJ1-1; D is possibly TRBD1 (5 bases). Germline CDR1 is KGHSH and CDR2 is LQKENI. This CDR3 contains 14 residues. V was cut by 3 bases and J by 1 base, with 9 bases left in between.

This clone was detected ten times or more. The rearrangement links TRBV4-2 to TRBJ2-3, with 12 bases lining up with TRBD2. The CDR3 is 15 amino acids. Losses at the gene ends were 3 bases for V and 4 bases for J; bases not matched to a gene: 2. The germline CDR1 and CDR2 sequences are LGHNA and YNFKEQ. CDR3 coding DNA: TGTGCCAGCAGCCAGACTAGCGGGAGTCCAGATACGCAGTATTTT. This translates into CASSQTSGSPDTQYF.

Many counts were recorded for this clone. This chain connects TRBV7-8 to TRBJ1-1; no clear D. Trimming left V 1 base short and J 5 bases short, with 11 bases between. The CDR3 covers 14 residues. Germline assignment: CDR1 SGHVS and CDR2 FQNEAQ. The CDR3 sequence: CASSLEAELTEAFF. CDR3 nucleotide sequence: TGTGCCAGCAGCTTAGAGGCAGAGCTAACTGAAGCTTTCTTT. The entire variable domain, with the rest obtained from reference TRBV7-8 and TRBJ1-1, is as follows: GAGVSQSPRYKVAKRGQDVALRCDPISGHVSLFWYQQALGQGPEFLTYFQNEAQLDKSGLPSDRFFAERPEGSVSTLKIQRTQQEDSAVYLCASSLEAELTEAFFGQGTRLTVV.

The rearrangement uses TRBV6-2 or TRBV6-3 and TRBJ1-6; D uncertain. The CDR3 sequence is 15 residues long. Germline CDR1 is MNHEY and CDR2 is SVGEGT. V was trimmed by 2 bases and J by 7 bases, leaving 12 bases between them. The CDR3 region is CASSYVTPPNSPLHF. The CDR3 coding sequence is TGTGCCAGCAGTTACGTCACGCCGCCAAATTCACCCCTCCACTTT.

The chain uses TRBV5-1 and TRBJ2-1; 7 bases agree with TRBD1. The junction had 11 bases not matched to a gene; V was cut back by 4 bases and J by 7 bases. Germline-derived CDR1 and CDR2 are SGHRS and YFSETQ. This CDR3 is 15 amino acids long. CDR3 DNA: TGCGCCAGCAGCCCCACCCCCGGCAGGGGGAATGAGCAGTTCTTC. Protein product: CASSPTPGRGNEQFF.

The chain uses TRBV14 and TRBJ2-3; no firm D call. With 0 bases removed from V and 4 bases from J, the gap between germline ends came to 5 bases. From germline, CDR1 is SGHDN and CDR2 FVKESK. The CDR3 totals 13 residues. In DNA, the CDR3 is TGTGCCAGCAGCCAAGAAATCGCAGATACGCAGTATTTT. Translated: CASSQEIADTQYF.

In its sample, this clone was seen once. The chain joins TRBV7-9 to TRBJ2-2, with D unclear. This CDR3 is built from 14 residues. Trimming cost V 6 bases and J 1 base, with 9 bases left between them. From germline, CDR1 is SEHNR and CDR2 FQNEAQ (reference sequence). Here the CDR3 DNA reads TGTGCCAGCAGTTATCTCAGGAACACCGGGGAGCTGTTTTTT. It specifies CASSYLRNTGELFF.